This T cell receptor (beta chain) was observed in a study of T cell responses to AZD1222 COVID-19 vaccine. Broader study findings: Vaccination with two AZD1222 doses was followed by a rise in Spike-specific TCR breadth and depth.

The CDR3 contains 15 residues. After removal of 4 bases from V and 3 bases from J, the junction contained 7 bases not matched to a gene. Germline V gene lookup returns CDR1 SGHRS and CDR2 YFSETQ. Details on this clone: Antigen specificity is unknown.

Sequenced by immunoSEQ multiplex PCR; TCRdb stores in-frame clones only, minus some. In the table there are about 120,000 clones, approximately 89% of which are singletons. Sample: peripheral blood, taken on day 0 of AZD1222 vaccination. This sequence joins TRBV5-1 and TRBJ1-3; TRBD1 matches at 7 bases. The clonotype was recovered from an adult in good health. CDR3 protein: CASSPSGGNGNTIYF. The CDR3 DNA reads as TGCGCCAGCAGCCCCTCAGGGGGAAATGGAAACACCATATATTTT.